This T cell receptor beta chain appears in the sequencing data of a study of cytomegalovirus exposure and HLA in healthy donors. At the level of the study: From HLA-typed donors, an early data release held tens of millions of unique TCRs.

The PCR ran on 60 Vbeta and 13 Jbeta primers. In the study's own analysis: Among the unique TCR beta chains that a later analysis counted, 70 million to 85 million in all, about 11 million were shared. The protocol was immunoSEQ multiplex PCR, while the TCRdb copy is restricted to in-frame clones and leaves out a portion. For V, J and clone size, that table is used; D and trimming come from the DNA. The table records 180,000 or so clones, around 80% of them present only once. This clone appeared once. Its antigen is undetermined. General study results and limits: In vitro testing confirmed three CMV-associated chains as specific for CMV antigens. Reportedly, fewer N-insertions than the approximately 700-donor mean appeared in an Asian-associated ancestry cluster in a later analysis.

V shed 6 bases and J shed 4 bases, with 6 bases lying between them. Germline CDR1 is DFQATT and CDR2 is SNEGSKA (reference sequence). CDR3 size: 10 residues. Sequencing input: PBMCs. The TCR sequence derives from a girl between 10 and 17 years old in good health and CMV-seropositive. The chain is built from TRBV20-1 and TRBJ2-5; tentative D call: TRBD2 (5 bases). CDR3 bases: TGCAGTGCGGCGGGAGAGACCCAGTACTTC. The encoded protein is CSAAGETQYF.